A selection of T cell receptor beta chains follows, all from one sample in a study of blood T cell repertoires in COVID-19. The method was immunoSEQ multiplex PCR; TCRdb's version includes in-frame clones alone and lacks a portion of them. The table shows almost 350,000 clones, with roughly 87% occurring only once. Sequencing used peripheral blood. These receptors all stem from a woman in her sixties with COVID-19, enrolled during active disease. The CDR3 runs from the conserved cysteine through the conserved F or W. Fields, in order: V gene, D gene, clone size, J gene, CDR3 protein, CDR3 DNA. The D gene is left open where the match is weak. A row's size may be missing; if present it is once, few, many or a size class.

TRBV2,.,many,TRBJ2-7,CASSSRGSGEQYF,TGTGCCAGCAGCTCTAGGGGATCGGGCGAGCAGTACTTC
TRBV7-8,TRBD2,few,TRBJ2-1,CASSLIYGGAYNEQFF,TGTGCCAGCAGCTTAATTTACGGGGGGGCGTACAATGAGCAGTTCTTC
TRBV18,.,.,TRBJ2-7,CASSPFSDSYEQYF,TGTGCCAGCTCACCTTTTTCGGACAGCTACGAGCAGTACTTC
TRBV11-2,.,once,TRBJ1-6,CASSPMGGSPSPLHF,TGTGCCAGCAGCCCGATGGGGGGGTCGCCTTCACCCCTCCACTTT
TRBV2,TRBD2,once,TRBJ2-1,CASSATSGGAWEQFF,TGTGCCAGCAGCGCGACTAGCGGGGGGGCCTGGGAGCAGTTCTTC
TRBV12-3/TRBV12-4,TRBD2,once,TRBJ2-7,CASSLAGVYEQYF,TGTGCCAGCAGCCTAGCGGGAGTTTACGAGCAGTACTTC
TRBV11-2,TRBD1,.,TRBJ1-2,CASNTQGQGGYTF,TGTGCCAGCAACACACAGGGACAGGGTGGCTACACCTTC
TRBV11-2,TRBD1,.,TRBJ1-5,CASRGQGVNQPQHF,TGTGCCAGCAGGGGACAGGGAGTAAATCAGCCCCAGCATTTT
TRBV28,.,.,TRBJ1-1,CASSFWTLTTRTSQEYTEAFF,TGTGCCAGCAGTTTTTGGACTCTTACGACGCGCACTTCCCAGGAGTACACTGAAGCTTTCTTT
TRBV15,.,.,TRBJ1-4,CATSRGPDRLTNEKLFF,TGTGCCACCAGCAGGGGACCTGACAGGCTAACTAATGAAAAACTGTTTTTT
TRBV4-1,.,.,TRBJ1-5,CASSQARGSNQPQHF,TGCGCCAGCAGCCAAGCTCGCGGTAGCAATCAGCCCCAGCATTTT
TRBV5-8,TRBD1,.,TRBJ1-2,CASILGQGLLVYGYTF,TGTGCCAGCATCCTCGGACAGGGCCTTTTAGTCTATGGCTACACCTTC
TRBV29-1,.,.,TRBJ2-7,CSVSRSYEQYF,TGCAGCGTTTCGAGGTCCTACGAGCAGTACTTC
TRBV28,.,.,TRBJ1-2,CASRDSTYGYTF,TGTGCCAGCCGGGATTCCACCTATGGCTACACCTTC
TRBV28,.,.,TRBJ2-7,CASSLRLWTAYEQYF,TGTGCCAGCAGTTTACGGTTATGGACAGCCTACGAGCAGTACTTC
TRBV5-4,TRBD1,.,TRBJ2-1,CASSRQGQERNEQFF,TGTGCCAGCAGCCGACAGGGACAAGAAAGGAATGAGCAGTTCTTC
TRBV18,TRBD2,.,TRBJ2-3,CASSSIITGGAGTDTQYF,TGTGCCAGCTCATCTATTATTACGGGGGGGGCTGGCACAGATACGCAGTATTTT
TRBV28,TRBD1,.,TRBJ1-3,CASTGTDGNTIYF,TGTGCCAGCACCGGGACAGATGGAAACACCATATATTTT
TRBV15,.,.,TRBJ2-2,CATSRVGQPNTGELFF,TGTGCCACCAGCAGAGTAGGACAGCCGAACACCGGGGAGCTGTTTTTT
TRBV6-6,.,.,TRBJ1-2,CASSPRGSYGYTF,TGTGCCAGCAGCCCAAGGGGCAGCTATGGCTACACCTTC
TRBV5-1,.,once,TRBJ1-2,CASSLSAGAGVNYGYTF,TGCGCCAGCAGCTTGTCGGCAGGGGCTGGAGTTAACTATGGCTACACCTTC
TRBV7-2,.,.,TRBJ1-1,CASSRRGDTEAFF,TGTGCCAGCAGTCGAAGGGGCGACACTGAAGCTTTCTTT
TRBV21-1,.,.,TRBJ1-1,CASSKGAGVGTEAFF,TGTGCCAGCAGCAAAGGAGCGGGGGTCGGCACTGAAGCTTTCTTT
TRBV19,TRBD2,.,TRBJ2-3,CASNRRGSGTSTDTQYF,TGTGCCAGTAACCGGAGGGGTAGCGGGACTAGCACAGATACGCAGTATTTT
TRBV27,TRBD1,.,TRBJ2-7,CASSLYRGTYEQYF,TGTGCCAGCAGTTTGTACAGGGGGACGTACGAGCAGTACTTC
TRBV7-9,.,.,TRBJ1-2,CASSLGGASDGYTF,TGTGCCAGCAGCTTAGGGGGCGCTTCGGACGGCTACACCTTC
TRBV28,TRBD1,.,TRBJ2-6,CASSLARGPSGANVLTF,TGTGCCAGCAGTTTGGCCAGGGGGCCCTCTGGGGCCAACGTCCTGACTTTC
TRBV27,.,once,TRBJ1-4,CASTSLVGGVNEKLFF,TGTGCCAGCACCTCGCTAGTCGGCGGGGTAAATGAAAAACTGTTTTTT
TRBV19,TRBD2,.,TRBJ2-7,CASSILAGAYEQYF,TGTGCCAGTAGTATACTAGCGGGAGCCTACGAGCAGTACTTC
TRBV6-5,TRBD1,.,TRBJ2-7,CASRDRDYEQYF,TGTGCCAGCAGGGACAGGGACTACGAGCAGTACTTC
TRBV2,TRBD1,.,TRBJ1-2,CASSVTPQGVRYGYTF,TGTGCCAGCAGTGTAACCCCACAGGGGGTCCGCTATGGCTACACCTTC
TRBV2,TRBD1,.,TRBJ1-1,CATRTGAGTEAFF,TGTGCCACCAGGACAGGGGCTGGGACTGAAGCTTTCTTT
TRBV6-5,.,.,TRBJ1-1,CASRHPGQNTEAFF,TGTGCCAGCAGACACCCCGGACAGAACACTGAAGCTTTCTTT
TRBV11-2,TRBD1,.,TRBJ1-2,CASSFPGQGANGYTF,TGTGCCAGCAGCTTTCCCGGACAGGGGGCAAATGGCTACACCTTC
TRBV3-1/TRBV3-2,.,few,TRBJ1-4,CASSQDGSTNEKLFF,TGTGCCAGCAGCCAAGACGGGTCAACTAATGAAAAACTGTTTTTT
TRBV5-1,.,.,TRBJ1-1,CASSLNPGRPVAFF,TGCGCCAGCAGCTTGAACCCAGGGCGACCCGTAGCTTTCTTT
TRBV19,.,.,TRBJ1-1,CASNEGWRMNTEAFF,TGTGCCAGTAACGAGGGATGGCGGATGAACACTGAAGCTTTCTTT
TRBV11-3,.,.,TRBJ1-2,CASSPSTYGYTF,TGTGCCAGCAGCCCGAGTACGTATGGCTACACCTTC
TRBV5-1,.,.,TRBJ1-2,CASSLSPAVNYGYTF,TGCGCCAGCAGCTTGAGTCCTGCGGTTAACTATGGCTACACCTTC
TRBV4-2,.,.,TRBJ2-2,CASSPYSMDTGELFF,TGTGCCAGCAGCCCTTACTCGATGGACACCGGGGAGCTGTTTTTT
TRBV5-1,TRBD2,.,TRBJ2-7,CASSPLLAGGQVPEQYF,TGCGCCAGCAGCCCTCTGCTAGCGGGGGGCCAGGTCCCCGAGCAGTACTTC
TRBV18,.,.,TRBJ2-2,CASSPGLPNTGELFF,TGTGCCAGCTCACCGGGACTCCCGAACACCGGGGAGCTGTTTTTT
TRBV13,TRBD1,few,TRBJ2-2,CASSDGQGRTNTGELFF,TGTGCCAGCAGCGACGGACAGGGGAGAACTAACACCGGGGAGCTGTTTTTT
TRBV10-3,.,.,TRBJ1-1,CAISESKTEMNTEAFF,TGTGCCATCAGTGAGTCAAAGACAGAGATGAACACTGAAGCTTTCTTT
TRBV15,.,.,TRBJ1-3,CATSRTDSGNTIYF,TGTGCCACCAGCCGGACAGACTCTGGAAACACCATATATTTT
TRBV27,TRBD1,once,TRBJ1-2,CASSLSRGPGDYGYTF,TGTGCCAGCAGTTTATCGAGGGGGCCCGGGGACTATGGCTACACCTTC
TRBV11-2,TRBD1,.,TRBJ2-2,CASSPRTGLNTGELFF,TGTGCCAGCAGTCCCCGGACAGGGCTGAACACCGGGGAGCTGTTTTTT